One sample yielded the 8 T cell receptor beta chains listed below, sequenced in a study of T cell repertoires in aging, cancer and after chemotherapy. A mixed TRB-A/B primer pool amplified rearranged TRB by multiplex touch-down PCR. TCRdb re-called the multiplex PCR reads with MiXCR, one entry per CDR3 protein. The sample records more than 6,500 distinct CDR3 sequences, about 30% being singletons. The template was genomic DNA from peripheral blood, not RNA. The sequencing sample was made of blood. The receptors were gathered from a human donor with a blood cancer. The donor label of this sample is uncertain.

There are a few counts of this clonotype. This CDR3 is CASSPSGSNQPQHF. The CDR3 DNA reads TGTGCCAGCAGCCCGTCAGGTAGCAATCAGCCCCAGCATTTT. The V and J genes are TRBV14 and TRBJ1-5; no definite D call. Per the germline V gene, CDR1 is SGHDN and CDR2 is FVKESK. Trimming removed 4 bases at V and 0 bases at J, with 7 bases between. This CDR3 is 14 amino acids long.

In its sample, this clonotype was seen many times. J is TRBJ1-6 and V is TRBV15; D not resolved. CDR1 and CDR2 from the germline V gene are LNHNV and YYDKDF (reference sequence). V was clipped by 0 bases and J by 2 bases, with 23 bases between them. CDR3 size: 21 residues. DNA of the CDR3: TGTGCCACCAGCAGAGATCCGGGCGGCTTGGGGATTGGCGCCTATAATTCACCCCTCCACTTT. Translation gives CATSRDPGGLGIGAYNSPLHF.

The chain uses TRBV6-2 or TRBV6-3 and TRBJ1-2; 7 bases agree with TRBD1. The V segment lost 5 bases and the J segment 4 bases; nucleotides outside the gene matches: 7. The CDR3 length is 14 residues. Germline CDR1 MNHEY, CDR2 SVGEGT. The DNA of the CDR3 is TGTGCCAGCAGTCCCCAGGGGGAAAGCTATGGCTACACCTTC. Its translation is CASSPQGESYGYTF.

This clonotype was found a few times. The J gene is TRBJ2-5, the V gene TRBV19; D uncertain. Trimming stripped 0 bases from V and 2 bases from J, with 7 bases between. Germline loops: CDR1 LNHDA, CDR2 SQIVND (reference sequence). The CDR3 is 14 amino acids. CDR3 nucleotides: TGTGCCAGTAGTATAGATCCCCGGCAAGAGACCCAGTACTTC. Translated, it gives CASSIDPRQETQYF.

In DNA, the CDR3 is TGTGCCAGCAGCTTAGACCAGACAGGGGGCTACACCTTC. It encodes CASSLDQTGGYTF. This chain joins TRBV7-6 and TRBJ1-2; TRBD1 matches 7 bases. This CDR3 is built from 13 residues. The V segment lost 1 base and the J segment 8 bases; nucleotides outside the gene matches: 4. The germline CDR1 and CDR2 sequences are SGHVS and FNYEAQ.

The chain couples TRBV6-5 to TRBJ1-4; unclear D gene. CDR1 and CDR2 (germline): MNHEY, SVGAGI. The CDR3 sequence is 13 residues long. Trimming pared 6 bases from V and 8 bases from J, leaving 13 bases between. CDR3 loop: CASSFSPREKLFF. Here the CDR3 DNA reads TGTGCCAGCAGCTTTTCTCCCCGGGAAAAACTGTTTTTT.

This clonotype was counted only a few times. This chain connects TRBV6-2 or TRBV6-3 to TRBJ2-5; D possibly corresponds to TRBD2 (5 bases). V was shortened by 5 bases and J by 0 bases, with 16 bases between the two germline ends. Germline CDR1 reads MNHEY; CDR2 reads SVGEGT. This CDR3 is 16 amino acids long. The CDR3 loop reads CASSKRQLGYQETQYF. CDR3 nucleotides: TGTGCCAGCAGTAAGCGGCAGTTGGGGTACCAAGAGACCCAGTACTTC.

A word on this clonotype: A much larger clone lies a single base off, so this may be a read error. Because it lacks the conserved phenylalanine or tryptophan at the end, this CDR3 is likely a read error. V usage is TRBV6-2 or TRBV6-3 and J usage is TRBJ2-3; 7 bases are a match to TRBD2. The V and J ends lost 7 bases and 2 bases, in that order; junction bases with no gene match: 6. Germline CDR1 MNHEY, CDR2 SVGEGT. This CDR3 comprises 14 residues. The CDR3 reads CASILGGSTDTQYL. CDR3 coding DNA: TGTGCCAGCATACTCGGGGGGTCCACAGATACGCAGTATTTA.